This TCR beta chain was profiled in a study of blood T cell repertoires in COVID-19. About the study: The United States, Italy and Spain supplied acute and convalescent COVID-19 samples. The cDNA or gDNA used as material had been derived from T cells, B-cell-depleted T cells, or PBMCs.

Per the authors' pipeline: Amplification of reference gene primers provided the estimated nucleated cell counts. Clones were sequenced by immunoSEQ multiplex PCR, and TCRdb holds only the in-frame ones, with some missing. That table is the source of V, J and clone size, and D and trimming were worked out from the DNA. The sample records tens of thousands of clones, approximately 80% being singletons. The CDR3 loop spans 14 amino acids. Trimming took off 1 base at V and 2 bases at J, with 8 bases between the two ends. CDR1 and CDR2 from the germline V gene are LGHDT and YNNKEL (reference sequence). The sequence derives from a man at least 80 years old with acute or convalescent COVID-19. What was sequenced was peripheral blood. The rearrangement uses TRBV3-1 (or the pseudogene TRBV3-2) and TRBJ1-1, with D perhaps matching TRBD1 (5 bases). The DNA for the CDR3 is TGTGCCAGCAGCCAAGCGACAGTAAACACTGAAGCTTTCTTT. The encoded protein is CASSQATVNTEAFF.